This T cell receptor (beta chain) was found in a study of shared clonotypes between healthy human individuals. The study, taken as a whole, reports: Having only a few donors restricted how much genetic and exposure-history diversity was captured.

Regarding this clone: Its antigen is as yet unknown.

Germline V CDR1 and CDR2: MNHNS, SASEGT. The CDR3 loop spans 17 amino acids. V was shortened by 3 bases and J by 0 bases, with 12 bases between the two germline ends. Only in-frame clones appear in the TCRdb table, and some are missing; sequencing was by immunoSEQ multiplex PCR. The repertoire includes hundreds of thousands of clones, over 65% of them detected once, and 1.5% to 2% sits in the top ten. V gene TRBV6-1 combines with J gene TRBJ2-6; no reliable D call. This TCR came from a woman aged 30 to 39 in good health. What was sequenced was memory CD4+ T cells sorted from blood. Described subset: CD45RA-negative fraction. The chain's CDR3 is CASSDLLLISGANVLTF. The CDR3 DNA reads as TGTGCCAGCAGTGACCTCCTCTTGATCTCTGGGGCCAACGTCCTGACTTTC.